This T cell receptor beta chain was identified in a study of blood T cell repertoires in COVID-19. Across the study: Sites in the United States, Italy and Spain provided acute and convalescent COVID-19 samples. In each case, the material was cDNA or gDNA derived from T cells, B-cell-depleted T cells, or PBMCs.

Recovered Cohort 3 donors showed two negative PCRs, clearance, or symptom resolution. V lost 0 bases and J lost 4, with 15 bases in between. The CDR3 contains 15 residues. CDR1 GTSNPN and CDR2 SVGIG come from the germline V gene (reference sequence). Authors' analysis steps: Cell counts per sample came from amplifying reference gene primers. Measured with immunoSEQ multiplex PCR; TCRdb has only the in-frame clones, and not every one. The DNA gave D and trimming, while V, J and clone size come from that table. The sample lists approximately 210,000 clones; about 79% were seen once. The clonotype originates from a woman in her fifties or sixties who had recovered from COVID-19. The chain employs TRBV30 and TRBJ1-2, with D perhaps TRBD1 (5 bases). Source material: PBMCs or T cells enriched from blood (not recorded which). The DNA for the CDR3 is TGTGCCTGGAGTGTACGTGGCAGGGAGGGCTATGGCTACACCTTC. It yields the protein CAWSVRGREGYGYTF.